This TCR beta chain came from a study of blood T cell repertoires in COVID-19 (TCRdb year 2020). Context from the whole study: Samples from collaborators originated in the United States, Italy and Spain and spanned both the acute and convalescent phases of COVID-19. The repertoires were released in a freely available public database intended as a resource for research on the immune response to SARS-CoV-2. Where available, HLA class I and class II types were taken from metadata supplied by the sample provider and were not determined by assay-based typing. The samples were drawn from two sources: the first 160 participants of the ongoing ImmuneRACE study, and over 950 subjects contributed by 6 global collaborators. Subjects who had been exposed to COVID-19, were actively infected with it, or had recovered from it provided the deeply sampled blood TCRbeta repertoires that made up the dataset. A de-identified subject ID, COVID-19 status, age in years and sex were almost always included in the sample metadata. The prospective study material was composed of cDNA or gDNA derived from T cells, B-cell-depleted T cells, or PBMCs. The paper as a whole reports these results and caveats: Clinical and demographic metadata were provided uncurated, with the amount varying by source and participant.

In regard to this clone: There is no known antigen for this receptor. It has no much larger one-base neighbor in the sample; base qualities were not kept.

The immunoSEQ Assay, a bias-controlled multiplex PCR, was used to amplify TCRbeta CDR3 regions from genomic DNA. Processing in the source paper ran as follows. The number of nucleated cells in each sample was estimated by amplification of reference gene primers within the assay. To quantify the absolute abundance of each unique TCRbeta CDR3 rearrangement, sequence reads were collapsed and filtered. For each sample, productive Simpson clonality was calculated as the square root of Simpson's diversity index across productive rearrangements. The source is immuneACCESS, and TCRdb retained only in-frame sequences with V and J called. Part of the clones is not carried over; for the studies checked, unresolved V genes explain less than half of this, and the remainder is unexplained. That table is the source of V, J and clone size, and D and trimming were worked out from the DNA. This sample gives approximately 40,000 clones in total; about 91% of them show up just once. Jointly, the top ten make up less than 7% of the sample.

The collaborating institutions used their own protocols to collect whole blood in K2EDTA tubes. Collaborator samples were shipped for TCRbeta analysis as frozen whole blood, isolated PBMCs, or DNA extracted from either sample type. Taken from cysteine to phenylalanine, the CDR3 has 15 residues. This entry keeps only the CDR3 DNA: 45 bases, framed from base 1. CDR1 SGHTA and CDR2 FQGTGA are derived from the germline V gene. V loses 5 bases of germline sequence and J loses 6 bases, and the interval between the two ends is 16 bases. The origin of this receptor is a woman older than 75 with acute or convalescent COVID-19. This sequence uses TRBV7-3 and TRBJ2-2; a tentative D call is TRBD1 (6 bases match). What was sequenced was peripheral blood. The nucleotide sequence reads as follows: TGTGCCAGCAGCCGAGGGGGTCCGGGTGCCGGGGAGCTGTTTTTT. Translated, this gives CASSRGGPGAGELFF.